This T cell receptor (beta chain) was recorded in a study of graft-versus-host responses after intestinal transplantation. Profiled with immunoSEQ multiplex PCR; TCRdb holds only in-frame clones, not every one. The repertoire holds approximately 130,000 clones, with 90% to 95% as singletons. In regard to this clone: Antigen: not known.

This receptor was taken from a human donor who received an intestinal transplant. Sequenced material: unstimulated CD4+ T cells sorted from spleen or lymph node cells, taken before intestinal transplant.

The CDR3 sequence is CASSLRGASGETQYF. CDR3 bases: TGTGCCAGCAGCTTGAGGGGGGCCTCGGGAGAGACCCAGTACTTC. This sequence joins TRBV11-2 and TRBJ2-5; D could derive from TRBD1 or TRBD2 (6 bases each). This CDR3 is built from 15 residues. Trimming shortened V by 3 bases and J by 4 bases, and 15 bases separated the two germline ends. The germline V gene encodes CDR1 SGHAT and CDR2 FQNNGV.